This section outlines one T cell receptor beta chain sequence together with its context. Its antigen is unknown. It was with 60 Vbeta and 13 Jbeta primers that the PCR ran. The assay was immunoSEQ multiplex PCR, and TCRdb's table has in-frame clones only and misses some. Here the sample spans about 180,000 clones, about four fifths being singletons. This sample is part of a study of cytomegalovirus exposure and HLA in healthy donors. Study-wide findings and caveats: Highly shared variants forming one cluster were likely a sequencing artifact. An ancestry cluster, one associated with Asian ancestry, reportedly showed fewer N-insertions than the approximately 670-donor mean in a later analysis.

Deletions cut 4 bases from V and 0 bases from J, with 13 bases between. The CDR3 has 17 residues. Germline V gives CDR1 WSHSY, CDR2 SAAADI. This clonotype was sampled from a woman in her 30s in good health and CMV-seronegative. Sequences were obtained from PBMCs. J is TRBJ1-6 and V is TRBV10-2; weak D call: TRBD1 (6 bases). CDR3 sequence: CASSVDSVVSYNSPLHF. The DNA of the CDR3 is TGCGCCAGCAGTGTGGACAGTGTGGTCTCCTATAATTCACCCCTCCACTTT.